Detailed here is one T cell receptor beta chain. These data originate in a study of blood T cell repertoires in COVID-19. Across the whole study: PBMCs, B-cell-depleted T cells, or T cells provided the cDNA or gDNA that made up the material.

In the source study's methods: Scientists estimated how many nucleated cells there were by amplifying reference gene primers. The repertoire was sequenced with immunoSEQ multiplex PCR; TCRdb's copy has only in-frame clones and lacks some. The D gene and trimming were derived from the DNA, and the V and J assignments and clone size from that table. The repertoire holds some 270,000 clones, with roughly 86% as singletons. The age range of participants was about 18 to 95 years, with residence in under 30 US areas. The sequenced sample consisted of PBMCs or T cells enriched from blood (not recorded which). This TCR was sampled from a woman in her sixties who had recovered from COVID-19.

For the CDR3, the DNA is TGTGCCTGGGAGGGACAGAGCAATCAGCCCCAGCATTTT. Its translation: CAWEGQSNQPQHF. The V and J genes are TRBV30 and TRBJ1-5; 7 bases are a match to TRBD1. CDR3 size: 13 residues. V gave up 5 bases and J gave up 1 base; unmatched junction bases: 2. Germline CDR1 reads GTSNPN; CDR2 reads SVGIG (reference sequence).